The present TCR beta chain was sequenced within a study of cytomegalovirus exposure and HLA in healthy donors. Study results and caveats: Some TCR beta chains (roughly 160 of them) were listed as cytomegalovirus-associated. Accurate HLA-A and HLA-B prediction from TCR beta sequences was reported for most subjects. Researchers left out some V segments, among them TRBV6-2 and TRBV6-3, as indistinguishable. A later analysis showed that HLA-associated TCR beta chains had undergone more clonal expansion than equally common others.

CDR3 size: 17 residues. Germline V lookup: CDR1 SGHRS, CDR2 YFSETQ. Trimming left V 2 bases short and J 4 bases short, with 19 bases between. This clone was recorded once. The antigen is unknown. PCR used 60 Vbeta primers and 13 Jbeta primers. TCRdb's table, derived via immunoSEQ multiplex PCR, lists solely in-frame clones and lacks some. The table includes 150,000 to 200,000 clones, approximately 85% detected once. The rearrangement links TRBV5-1 to TRBJ2-1; tentative D call: TRBD2 (6 bases). The sequence was collected from a young man in good health and CMV-seropositive. Sequenced: PBMCs. In DNA, the CDR3 is TGCGCCAGCAGCTTTGGACTACCACCGAGCGAATACAATGAGCAGTTCTTC. Protein product: CASSFGLPPSEYNEQFF.